This TCR beta chain was recovered during a study of T cells in Graves' hyperthyroidism and ophthalmopathy. Trimming removed 3 bases from V and 0 bases from J; junction bases left unmatched: 10. Germline CDR1 SGHRS, CDR2 YFSETQ. The CDR3 consists of 18 residues. TCR beta CDR3 region amplification was performed from RNA transcripts. HTBI primers were employed in a first-round RT-PCR of the TCR CDR3. TCRdb re-derived calls from the multiplex PCR reads in MiXCR, one entry per CDR3 protein. The sample yields 300,000 to 400,000 distinct CDR3 sequences, less than 15% seen once. Sequencing was carried out using blood. This chain uses TRBV5-1 with TRBJ2-2; 8 nucleotides agree with TRBD1. This TCR was sampled from a woman younger than 35 with Graves' hyperthyroidism. The CDR3 DNA reads as TGCGCCAGCAGCTACAGGGGGTTTCTGAGTACGAACACCGGGGAGCTGTTTTTT. It yields the protein CASSYRGFLSTNTGELFF.